The 25 T cell receptor beta chains below were found in one sample sequenced in a study of CD8 T cells in ankylosing spondylitis. TCRdb called the 5' RACE reads again in MiXCR, with one record for every CDR3 protein. The table lists a few hundred thousand distinct CDR3 sequences, around 20% of them singletons. Material for sequencing was blood, either unsorted or a sorted T cell fraction (not recorded which). The receptors were gathered from a male donor with ankylosing spondylitis or in good health (not recorded which).

V and J are TRBV15 and TRBJ1-2, with 9 bases fitting TRBD1. Looked up from germline, CDR1 is LNHNV and CDR2 is YYDKDF (reference sequence). This CDR3 region has 17 residues. The V and J ends lost 0 bases and 5 bases, in that order; junction bases with no gene match: 10. The DNA of the CDR3 is TGTGCCACCAGCAGAGACTACGCCGGGACAGGGCAGTATGGCTACACCTTC. As protein: CATSRDYAGTGQYGYTF.

On this clonotype: One junction end does not reproduce the germline sequence, and a read error may be involved. The chain carries TRBV12-3 or TRBV12-4 and TRBJ2-7; no reliable D call. This CDR3 comprises 11 residues. The CDR3 region is CASSLGYEQHF. CDR3 nucleotide sequence: TGTGCCAGCAGTTTAGGGTACGAGCAGCACTTC.

This clonotype was picked up a small number of times. This chain connects TRBV30 to TRBJ1-6, with D unresolved. Germline loops: CDR1 GTSNPN, CDR2 SVGIG (reference sequence). The CDR3 totals 14 residues. Trimming shortened V by 3 bases and J by 8 bases, and 14 bases separated the two germline ends. The CDR3 DNA is TGTGCCTGGAGGGGCGTGGGGAGAGATTCACCCCTCCACTTT. Protein product: CAWRGVGRDSPLHF.

This clonotype was found a few times. The rearrangement links TRBV28 to TRBJ2-7, with 7 bases matching TRBD2. The CDR3 has 17 residues. CDR1 MDHEN and CDR2 SYDVKM come from the germline V gene. V dropped 5 bases and J dropped 0; count of bases not matched to a gene: 13. CDR3 in amino acids: CASSPARLAESSYEQYF. CDR3 nucleotides: TGTGCCAGCAGTCCCGCGAGGCTAGCGGAGAGCTCCTACGAGCAGTACTTC.

By sample fraction, this clonotype is medium-sized (0.01 to 0.1%). The V gene is TRBV12-3 or TRBV12-4, the J gene TRBJ2-1, with D perhaps matching TRBD1 (6 bases). Trimming shortened V by 5 bases and J by 0 bases, and 17 bases separated the two germline ends. CDR3 length: 17 amino acids. The DNA for the CDR3 is TGTGCCAGCAGTAGCCGGACAGACCTTAGCTCCTACAATGAGCAGTTCTTC. Translated: CASSSRTDLSSYNEQFF.

This chain uses TRBV4-2 with TRBJ2-1, with D possibly matching TRBD2 (6 bases). The V end was cut by 3 bases, the J end by 8 bases, with 14 bases between. Germline CDR1 reads LGHNA; CDR2 reads YNFKEQ. The CDR3 extends over 14 amino acids. Here the CDR3 DNA reads TGTGCCAGCAGCCAGGGGCGGGGTGGTTATGAGCAGTTCTTC. Protein product: CASSQGRGGYEQFF.

In its sample, this clonotype was seen many times. One end of the junction varies from germline; a read error may be responsible. CDR3 coding DNA: TGCGCCAGCAGCTTGGAGTCGGGGAGCTACGAGCAGTACTTC. The encoded protein is CASSLESGSYEQYF. This chain joins TRBV7-8 and TRBJ2-7; perhaps TRBD2 as D (5 bases). The V gene's germline CDR1 is SGHVS and CDR2 FQNEAQ. This CDR3 has 14 amino acids.

This clonotype was seen more than once but under ten times. V is TRBV6-5 and J is TRBJ2-7, with a tentative D call TRBD1 (6 bases). The V gene's germline CDR1 is MNHEY and CDR2 SVGAGI. The V gene lost 2 bases and the J gene lost 5 bases, with 16 bases spanning the gap. There are 15 residues in the CDR3. This CDR3 is CASSYTPDSTNEQYF. CDR3 DNA sequence: TGTGCCAGCAGTTACACCCCGGACAGCACCAACGAGCAGTACTTC.

The rearrangement joins TRBV5-1 to TRBJ2-1, with 13 bases matching TRBD2. V lost 7 bases, J lost 10 bases, and 8 bases stayed unmatched. The CDR3 is 14 amino acids. Per germline, CDR1 SGHRS and CDR2 YFSETQ. Here the CDR3 reads CASALTSGGPEQFF. CDR3 in DNA: TGCGCCAGCGCTCTGACTAGCGGGGGGCCGGAGCAGTTCTTC.

The V and J genes are TRBV13 and TRBJ2-5; TRBD2 agrees at 13 bases. CDR3 length equals 16 residues. V was clipped by 5 bases and J by 0 bases; unmatched bases: 3. Germline-derived CDR1 and CDR2 are PRHDT and FYEKMQ (reference sequence). The CDR3 region is CASSQGLAGDQETQYF. The CDR3 region has the DNA TGTGCCAGCAGCCAAGGACTAGCGGGGGACCAAGAGACCCAGTACTTC.

The rearrangement uses TRBV5-5 and TRBJ2-7; D may be TRBD1 (6 bases). The germline V gene has CDR1 SGHKS and CDR2 YYEKEE (reference sequence). Deletions cut 1 base from V and 2 bases from J, with 10 bases between. The CDR3 runs to 14 residues. The CDR3 region is CASSLLGDTYEQYF. CDR3 bases: TGTGCCAGCAGCTTGCTGGGGGACACCTACGAGCAGTACTTC.

This chain links TRBV9 with TRBJ2-1, with 7 nucleotides matching TRBD2. V shed 1 base, J shed 0 bases, and the junction held 7 bases outside the gene matches. CDR1 and CDR2 (germline): SGDLS, YYNGEE. CDR3 length: 17 residues. CDR3 region: CASSVTRSSGSYNEQFF. CDR3 bases: TGTGCCAGCAGCGTAACCCGTTCTAGCGGCTCCTACAATGAGCAGTTCTTC.

V usage is TRBV9 and J usage is TRBJ2-7, with D hard to call. CDR1 and CDR2 from the germline V gene are SGDLS and YYNGEE. CDR3 length: 14 amino acids. V dropped 3 bases and J dropped 1 base, with 11 bases sitting between them. The CDR3 loop is CASSADGGSYEQYF. CDR3 nucleotide sequence: TGTGCCAGCAGCGCAGATGGTGGGTCCTACGAGCAGTACTTC.

This clonotype was recorded a few times. The J gene is TRBJ2-7, the V gene TRBV20-1; D may be TRBD2 (6 bases). CDR1 and CDR2 from the germline V gene are DFQATT and SNEGSKA (reference sequence). This CDR3 comprises 13 residues. Trimming removed 3 bases from V and 4 bases from J, with 13 bases in between. CDR3 DNA: TGCAGTGCTAGCCCCATTGGGGGGTACGAGCAGTACTTC. Translated: CSASPIGGYEQYF.

This chain links TRBV30 with TRBJ2-2, with D possibly being TRBD1 (6 bases). The germline V and J ends were trimmed by 2 bases and 5 bases, with 12 bases remaining between them. The CDR3 is 14 residues long. The germline gives CDR1 GTSNPN, CDR2 SVGIG (reference sequence). CDR3 DNA: TGTGCCTGGAGTCCCGCAGGGGCGACCGGGGAGCTGTTTTTT. It codes for CAWSPAGATGELFF.

A few counts support this clonotype. V and J are TRBV6-2 or TRBV6-3 and TRBJ2-3, with TRBD1 matching over 7 bases. V trimming: 4 bases; J trimming: 4 bases; junction bases outside the gene matches: 8. There are 15 residues in the CDR3. The germline gives CDR1 MNHEY, CDR2 SVGEGT. The DNA for the CDR3 is TGTGCCAGCAGTTTCCTGACAGGGACCGCAGATACGCAGTATTTT. This translates into CASSFLTGTADTQYF.

The table lists this clonotype with many counts. The chain is built from TRBV25-1 and TRBJ1-5; 10 bases align to TRBD1. Germline V gives CDR1 MGHDK, CDR2 SYGVNS. J gave up 2 bases and V 6 bases, and 1 base lay outside the gene matches. This CDR3 region has 14 residues. The chain's CDR3 is CASSGTGGNQPQHF. The CDR3 coding sequence is TGTGCCAGCAGCGGGACAGGGGGCAATCAGCCCCAGCATTTT.

There are a few counts of this clonotype. V usage is TRBV7-9 and J usage is TRBJ2-7, with a tentative D call TRBD2 (6 bases). CDR1 SEHNR and CDR2 FQNEAQ come from the germline V gene (reference sequence). Trimming shortened V by 5 bases and J by 6 bases, and 14 bases separated the two germline ends. The CDR3 is 13 residues long. The CDR3 is CASSPAGGAEQYF. DNA of the CDR3: TGTGCCAGCAGCCCCGCGGGCGGGGCCGAGCAGTACTTC.

This clonotype was counted between two and nine times. The rearrangement joins TRBV7-9 to TRBJ1-1; D possibly corresponds to TRBD1 (6 bases). The CDR3 consists of 14 residues. CDR1 SEHNR and CDR2 FQNEAQ come from the germline V gene (reference sequence). With 5 bases removed from V and 1 base from J, the gap between germline ends came to 11 bases. CDR3 sequence (DNA): TGTGCCAGCAGCAAGGGACACACGAACACTGAAGCTTTCTTT. Protein: CASSKGHTNTEAFF. Full variable domain (missing parts from reference TRBV7-9 and TRBJ1-1): DTGVSQNPRHKITKRGQNVTFRCDPISEHNRLYWYRQTLGQGPEFLTYFQNEAQLEKSRLLSDRFSAERPKGSFSTLEIQRTEQGDSAMYLCASSKGHTNTEAFFGQGTRLTVV.

This chain's CDR3 is CASSPRQDNFYEQYF. The CDR3 coding sequence is TGTGCCAGCAGCCCGCGACAGGACAATTTCTACGAGCAGTACTTC. The chain has TRBV11-2 and TRBJ2-7, with D tentatively TRBD1 (6 bases). CDR1 is SGHAT and CDR2 is FQNNGV in the germline V gene. The CDR3 length is 15 residues. With 5 bases removed from V and 3 bases from J, the gap between germline ends came to 17 bases.

This clonotype was found a few times. The chain recombines TRBV12-3 or TRBV12-4 with TRBJ2-5; TRBD2 might be the D (7 bases). The germline V and J ends were trimmed by 5 bases and 5 bases, with 18 bases remaining between them. The CDR3 runs 15 residues. Here the CDR3 DNA reads TGTGCCAGCAGTCCCCTGGGGGGGCCTGGTGAGACCCAGTACTTC. Its translation is CASSPLGGPGETQYF.

Only a few counts were recorded for this clonotype. The CDR3 here is CASSSWTEFELAEAFF. The CDR3 nucleotides are TGTGCCAGCAGTTCCTGGACGGAGTTCGAATTGGCTGAAGCTTTCTTT. The chain has TRBV27 and TRBJ1-1; D unresolved. The CDR3 runs 16 residues. Germline loops: CDR1 MNHEY, CDR2 SMNVEV (reference sequence). The V end lost 4 bases, the J end lost 6 bases, and 21 bases lay between the germline ends.

The J gene is TRBJ2-2, the V gene TRBV7-9, with D perhaps matching TRBD1 (6 bases). The CDR3 spans 13 residues. Germline-derived CDR1 and CDR2 are SEHNR and FQNEAQ (reference sequence). Between the trimmed V and J ends, which lost 8 bases and 7 bases, there was a span of 14 bases. The CDR3 reads CASEDSLIGELFF. The CDR3 nucleotides are TGTGCCAGCGAGGACAGCCTGATCGGGGAGCTGTTTTTT. Combining the CDR3 with reference TRBV7-9 and TRBJ2-2 gives the whole variable domain DTGVSQNPRHKITKRGQNVTFRCDPISEHNRLYWYRQTLGQGPEFLTYFQNEAQLEKSRLLSDRFSAERPKGSFSTLEIQRTEQGDSAMYLCASEDSLIGELFFGEGSRLTVL.

The chain employs TRBV27 and TRBJ2-1; the D is unclear. The germline V gene has CDR1 MNHEY and CDR2 SMNVEV (reference sequence). The germline V and J ends were trimmed by 3 bases and 5 bases, with 8 bases remaining between them. There are 13 residues in the CDR3. The CDR3 is CASSFLSDNEQFF. CDR3 in DNA: TGTGCCAGCAGTTTTCTGTCAGACAATGAGCAGTTCTTC.

This clonotype was recorded a few times. The V and J genes are TRBV20-1 and TRBJ2-2; 13 positions agree with TRBD2. The CDR3 covers 12 residues. From germline, CDR1 is DFQATT and CDR2 SNEGSKA (reference sequence). Trimming removed 3 bases from V and 16 bases from J; junction bases left unmatched: 5. The CDR3 sequence is CSASDGLAGEFF. CDR3 DNA: TGCAGTGCTAGTGACGGACTAGCGGGGGAGTTTTTT.